This TCR beta chain was obtained from a study of blood T cell repertoires in COVID-19. Study as a whole: Sites across the United States, Italy and Spain contributed samples from acute and convalescent COVID-19. From T cells, B-cell-depleted T cells, or PBMCs came the material, which was cDNA or gDNA.

V shed 8 bases, J shed 1 base, and the junction held 7 bases outside the gene matches. The CDR3 is 14 amino acids. CDR1 MNHNY and CDR2 SVGAGI come from the germline V gene (reference sequence). Original data processing: Cell counts per sample came from amplifying reference gene primers. Sequenced by immunoSEQ multiplex PCR; TCRdb stores in-frame clones only, minus some. Clone size and the V and J calls come from that table; the DNA yielded D and trimming. The sample includes 100,000 to 150,000 clones, 85% to 90% seen only once; the top ten take less than 20%. This clone has more than one count but fewer than ten.

Sequenced: peripheral blood. This chain links TRBV6-6 with TRBJ2-5; 7 bases align to TRBD2. The clonotype originates from a man aged 45 to 65 with active or convalescent COVID-19. CDR3 amino acids: CASRGGGRQETQYF. CDR3 bases: TGTGCCAGCCGCGGCGGGGGTCGCCAAGAGACCCAGTACTTC.